Described below is a single T cell receptor (beta chain) sequence and its context. Its antigen is undetermined. CDR1 and CDR2 (germline): MNHEY, SVGEGT. The V end was cut by 2 bases, the J end by 4 bases, with 11 bases between. The CDR3 consists of 15 residues. Generation of TCR beta libraries employed quantitative 5'-RACE incorporating molecular barcodes. Each CDR3 protein is one row after TCRdb ran MiXCR on the 5' RACE reads. The table shows 700,000 to 850,000 distinct CDR3 sequences, with roughly 12% occurring only once. These data belong to a study of CD8 T cells in ankylosing spondylitis. Study outcomes and limitations: Previous work reported some of these motif variants in the synovial fluid and blood of reactive arthritis. Made up of eight or nine highly homologous variants, a TCR beta motif appeared characteristic of ankylosing spondylitis blood. There was reportedly significant enrichment of clones that were disease-linked in matched ankylosing spondylitis synovial fluid.

Specimen: blood, either unsorted or a sorted T cell fraction (not recorded which). This receptor was taken from a male donor with ankylosing spondylitis. V usage is TRBV6-2 or TRBV6-3 and J usage is TRBJ2-2; possibly TRBD1 for D (6 bases). CDR3 DNA sequence: TGTGCCAGCAGTTACGACAGGCCAAGCACCGGGGAGCTGTTTTTT. Its translation is CASSYDRPSTGELFF.